There are a few counts of the clone carrying this TCR beta chain. This record comes from a study of CD8 T cells in ankylosing spondylitis. CDR3 length equals 15 residues. Trimming cost V 2 bases and J 5 bases; bases outside gene matches: 6. TCRdb reanalysed the 5' RACE reads using MiXCR and keeps one entry per CDR3 protein. Here the sample spans some 250,000 distinct CDR3 sequences, 8% to 9.5% being singletons. The V and J genes are TRBV12-3 or TRBV12-4 and TRBJ1-1, with 9 bases matching TRBD1. Sequencing input: blood, either unsorted or a sorted T cell fraction (not recorded which). This clonotype was sampled from a male donor with ankylosing spondylitis or in good health (not recorded which). CDR3 sequence (DNA): TGTGCCAGCAGTTTATCCGGGACAGGGTGGACTGAAGCTTTCTTT. Its translation: CASSLSGTGWTEAFF.